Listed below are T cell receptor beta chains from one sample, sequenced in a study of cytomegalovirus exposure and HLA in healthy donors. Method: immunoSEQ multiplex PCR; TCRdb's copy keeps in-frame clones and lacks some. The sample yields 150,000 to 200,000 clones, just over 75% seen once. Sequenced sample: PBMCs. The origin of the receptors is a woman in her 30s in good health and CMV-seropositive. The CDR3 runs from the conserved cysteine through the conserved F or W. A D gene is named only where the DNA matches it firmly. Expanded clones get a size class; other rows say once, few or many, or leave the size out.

CDR3nt: TGTGCCAGCAGCTTGGGCCAGGTGAACACTGAAGCTTTCTTT
CDR3aa: CASSLGQVNTEAFF
v_gene: TRBV7-8
abundance: -
d_gene: -
j_gene: TRBJ1-1

CDR3nt: TGTGCCAGCAGCTTGGACCAGGGACAGGGCACTGAAGCTTTCTTT
CDR3aa: CASSLDQGQGTEAFF
v_gene: TRBV5-6
abundance: -
d_gene: TRBD1
j_gene: TRBJ1-1

CDR3nt: TGTGCCAGCAGCTTAGACCGGGGTAGCGGGAGCTACAATGAGCAGTTCTTC
CDR3aa: CASSLDRGSGSYNEQFF
v_gene: TRBV7-2
abundance: -
d_gene: TRBD2
j_gene: TRBJ2-1

CDR3nt: TGTGCCAGCAGTGATAGGTCTAGGTGGGAGAATGAGCAGTTCTTC
CDR3aa: CASSDRSRWENEQFF
v_gene: TRBV6-1
abundance: -
d_gene: -
j_gene: TRBJ2-1

CDR3nt: TGTGCCATCAGTGAGTCGACTAGAAACAATGAGCAGTTCTTC
CDR3aa: CAISESTRNNEQFF
v_gene: TRBV10-3
abundance: -
d_gene: -
j_gene: TRBJ2-1

CDR3nt: TGTGCCAGCAGACGGTTGCGGGAAAGTTCCTACGAGCAGTACTTC
CDR3aa: CASRRLRESSYEQYF
v_gene: TRBV6-5
abundance: -
d_gene: -
j_gene: TRBJ2-7

CDR3nt: TGCGCCAGCAGTGATGGAGGGGCGAACAAAGAGACCCAGTACTTC
CDR3aa: CASSDGGANKETQYF
v_gene: TRBV10-1
abundance: -
d_gene: -
j_gene: TRBJ2-5

CDR3nt: TGTGCCAGCTCACCAGCGGGAGGAATCTATGGCTACACCTTC
CDR3aa: CASSPAGGIYGYTF
v_gene: TRBV18
abundance: -
d_gene: -
j_gene: TRBJ1-2

CDR3nt: TGTGCCAGCAGCTGGGGACTAGCGAACACCGGGGAGCTGTTTTTT
CDR3aa: CASSWGLANTGELFF
v_gene: TRBV11-2
abundance: -
d_gene: TRBD2
j_gene: TRBJ2-2

CDR3nt: TGTGCCAGCAGTCCACAACTAGCGGCCTCCTACAATGAGCAGTTCTTC
CDR3aa: CASSPQLAASYNEQFF
v_gene: TRBV28
abundance: -
d_gene: TRBD2
j_gene: TRBJ2-1

CDR3nt: TGTGCCAGCAGCTTAGCGGGAGGGAGGAATGAGCAGTTCTTC
CDR3aa: CASSLAGGRNEQFF
v_gene: TRBV7-7
abundance: -
d_gene: TRBD2
j_gene: TRBJ2-1

CDR3nt: TGCGCCAGCAGCTTGGGTGGGACAGGAGGTTTTGATGAGCAGTTCTTC
CDR3aa: CASSLGGTGGFDEQFF
v_gene: TRBV5-1
abundance: -
d_gene: TRBD1
j_gene: TRBJ2-1

CDR3nt: TGTGCCAGCAGCTTGGGGGGGCTAGCGGGGGACTACAATGAGCAGTTCTTC
CDR3aa: CASSLGGLAGDYNEQFF
v_gene: TRBV5-4
abundance: -
d_gene: TRBD2
j_gene: TRBJ2-1

CDR3nt: TGTGCCAGCAGTGGGACAGGAATAAATGAAAAACTGTTTTTT
CDR3aa: CASSGTGINEKLFF
v_gene: TRBV6-6
abundance: -
d_gene: TRBD1
j_gene: TRBJ1-4

CDR3nt: TGTGCCCGAGAAGGGGGTACTAATGAAAAACTGTTTTTT
CDR3aa: CAREGGTNEKLFF
v_gene: TRBV30
abundance: -
d_gene: -
j_gene: TRBJ1-4

CDR3nt: TGCGCCAGCACCATTGTAGCGGGAGGACACAGTGAGCAGTTCTTC
CDR3aa: CASTIVAGGHSEQFF
v_gene: TRBV5-1
abundance: once
d_gene: TRBD2
j_gene: TRBJ2-1

CDR3nt: TGCGCCAGCAGTCCGGACAGGGGTAATCAGCCCCAGCATTTT
CDR3aa: CASSPDRGNQPQHF
v_gene: TRBV10-1
abundance: few
d_gene: TRBD1
j_gene: TRBJ1-5

CDR3nt: TGTGCCAGCAGCGTAGCTTATGGGGCCGGAAAAAACATTCAGTACTTC
CDR3aa: CASSVAYGAGKNIQYF
v_gene: TRBV9
abundance: few
d_gene: -
j_gene: TRBJ2-4

CDR3nt: TGTGCCAGCAGCGCCGGCCCAGGGAGGGGGTATGGCTACACCTTC
CDR3aa: CASSAGPGRGYGYTF
v_gene: TRBV27
abundance: -
d_gene: -
j_gene: TRBJ1-2

CDR3nt: TGTGCCGGAGTGAAAGTAGCGGGCTCCTACAATGAGCAGTTCTTC
CDR3aa: CAGVKVAGSYNEQFF
v_gene: TRBV27
abundance: -
d_gene: TRBD2
j_gene: TRBJ2-1

CDR3nt: TGTGCCAGTAGCCGATCGAGGGATGGGGACACTGAAGCTTTCTTT
CDR3aa: CASSRSRDGDTEAFF
v_gene: TRBV19
abundance: -
d_gene: -
j_gene: TRBJ1-1

CDR3nt: TGTGCCAGCAGCCCCCGATCTTTACTAGCGGGAACCGGGGAGCTGTTTTTT
CDR3aa: CASSPRSLLAGTGELFF
v_gene: TRBV7-2
abundance: -
d_gene: TRBD2
j_gene: TRBJ2-2

CDR3nt: TGTGCCAGCAGCTTCAGGGGTCCCTTTTACAATGAGCAGTTCTTC
CDR3aa: CASSFRGPFYNEQFF
v_gene: TRBV11-3
abundance: -
d_gene: -
j_gene: TRBJ2-1

CDR3nt: TGTGCCAGCAGCCCTGGACTAGCGGGAGGGGCAGAGACCCAGTACTTC
CDR3aa: CASSPGLAGGAETQYF
v_gene: TRBV7-3
abundance: -
d_gene: TRBD2
j_gene: TRBJ2-5

CDR3nt: TGTGCCAGCAGCTTAGGAGCGGGGAGGTACTACGAGCAGTACTTC
CDR3aa: CASSLGAGRYYEQYF
v_gene: TRBV11-3
abundance: -
d_gene: TRBD2
j_gene: TRBJ2-7

CDR3nt: TGTGCCAGCAGCTTAGACGGGACTAACAAGTTTTACGAGCAGTACTTC
CDR3aa: CASSLDGTNKFYEQYF
v_gene: TRBV7-2
abundance: -
d_gene: TRBD2
j_gene: TRBJ2-7

CDR3nt: TGTGCCAGCTCACCACCGACAGGGGATGGCTACACCTTC
CDR3aa: CASSPPTGDGYTF
v_gene: TRBV18
abundance: -
d_gene: TRBD1
j_gene: TRBJ1-2

CDR3nt: TGTGCCAGCAACCTCGGACGGGGAGGCAATCAGCCCCAGCATTTT
CDR3aa: CASNLGRGGNQPQHF
v_gene: TRBV6-1
abundance: few
d_gene: -
j_gene: TRBJ1-5

CDR3nt: TGTGCCAGCAGCATCGACATGAACACTGAAGCTTTCTTT
CDR3aa: CASSIDMNTEAFF
v_gene: TRBV5-4
abundance: -
d_gene: -
j_gene: TRBJ1-1

CDR3nt: TGTGCCAGCAGCTTCCTCGCGGACAACTCCTACAATGAGCAGTTCTTC
CDR3aa: CASSFLADNSYNEQFF
v_gene: TRBV7-8
abundance: -
d_gene: -
j_gene: TRBJ2-1

CDR3nt: TGTGCCAGTAGTATCGTGGCCGGGACTAGGGGTTTCTACGAGCAGTACTTC
CDR3aa: CASSIVAGTRGFYEQYF
v_gene: TRBV19
abundance: -
d_gene: TRBD2
j_gene: TRBJ2-7

CDR3nt: TGTGCCAGCAGTCAAACGACAGGGGCCTACGAGCAGTACTTC
CDR3aa: CASSQTTGAYEQYF
v_gene: TRBV5-4
abundance: -
d_gene: TRBD1
j_gene: TRBJ2-7

CDR3nt: TGTGCCAGCAACCCAGGGGGGGGACTAGCGGCCTCCACGGAGCAGTTCTTC
CDR3aa: CASNPGGGLAASTEQFF
v_gene: TRBV11-2
abundance: -
d_gene: TRBD2
j_gene: TRBJ2-1

CDR3nt: TGTGCCAGCACCCAGGGGGTCTATGGCTACACCTTC
CDR3aa: CASTQGVYGYTF
v_gene: TRBV7-9
abundance: -
d_gene: TRBD1
j_gene: TRBJ1-2

CDR3nt: TGCGCCAGCAGCCGCGCGACAGGGGCGGAGACCCAGTACTTC
CDR3aa: CASSRATGAETQYF
v_gene: TRBV5-1
abundance: once
d_gene: TRBD1
j_gene: TRBJ2-5

CDR3nt: TGTGCCAGCAGTGAAACACCCGGTGGACTAGCCGGAGCAGATACGCAGTATTTT
CDR3aa: CASSETPGGLAGADTQYF
v_gene: TRBV6-1
abundance: -
d_gene: TRBD2
j_gene: TRBJ2-3

CDR3nt: TGTGCCAGCAGTCCTCTCGGGACAGGGAACGACTATGGCTACACCTTC
CDR3aa: CASSPLGTGNDYGYTF
v_gene: TRBV28
abundance: -
d_gene: TRBD1
j_gene: TRBJ1-2

CDR3nt: TGCGCCAGCAGCTATAGTCCTCGAGGCCTAGCGGGAGCCCTTCCTTACAATGAGCAGTTCTTC
CDR3aa: CASSYSPRGLAGALPYNEQFF
v_gene: TRBV5-1
abundance: -
d_gene: TRBD2
j_gene: TRBJ2-1

CDR3nt: TGTGCCATCAGGGCGAGCGGGAATGAGCAGTACTTC
CDR3aa: CAIRASGNEQYF
v_gene: TRBV10-3
abundance: -
d_gene: TRBD2
j_gene: TRBJ2-7

CDR3nt: TGTGCCAGCAGTTTAATGGCAGGGGTAACCCTTTCGCCCCAGCATTTT
CDR3aa: CASSLMAGVTLSPQHF
v_gene: TRBV27
abundance: -
d_gene: -
j_gene: TRBJ1-5

CDR3nt: TGTGCCAGCAGCTCAAGGACAGGGGGCACAGGTGGCTACACCTTC
CDR3aa: CASSSRTGGTGGYTF
v_gene: TRBV11-3
abundance: -
d_gene: TRBD1
j_gene: TRBJ1-2

CDR3nt: TGTGCCAGCAGCTTAGGAAGCGGGGTCGCCTCCTACAATGAGCAGTTCTTC
CDR3aa: CASSLGSGVASYNEQFF
v_gene: TRBV7-7
abundance: -
d_gene: TRBD2
j_gene: TRBJ2-1

CDR3nt: TGTGCCAGCAGCCGGGACATCGAGCAGTACTTC
CDR3aa: CASSRDIEQYF
v_gene: TRBV6-5
abundance: few
d_gene: -
j_gene: TRBJ2-7

CDR3nt: TGTGCCAGCAGTTCCCCTGCTAGCGGGAGGTTCAATGAGCAGTTCTTC
CDR3aa: CASSSPASGRFNEQFF
v_gene: TRBV28
abundance: -
d_gene: TRBD2
j_gene: TRBJ2-1

CDR3nt: TGTGCCAGCAGTATTAGCTCCTACGAGCAGTACTTC
CDR3aa: CASSISSYEQYF
v_gene: TRBV28
abundance: -
d_gene: -
j_gene: TRBJ2-7